A single sample gave rise to the 5 T cell receptor beta chains below, sequenced in a study of T cells after yellow fever vaccination. Each CDR3 protein is one row after TCRdb ran MiXCR on the 5' RACE reads. This table holds about 160,000 distinct CDR3 sequences, almost 7% found once. This specimen was CD4+ T cells sorted from PBMCs, taken roughly 5 days after the first yellow fever vaccination. These receptors were taken from a young man who received the YFV17D yellow fever vaccine.

CDR3 sequence (DNA): TGTGCCAGCTATCCCACTCGGATTTGGACCTCTCGCACAGATACGCAGTATTTT. Translation: CASYPTRIWTSRTDTQYF. The chain joins TRBV12-3 or TRBV12-4 to TRBJ2-3; D unresolved. Trimming pared 8 bases from V and 1 base from J, leaving 25 bases between. The CDR3 extends over 18 amino acids.

This clonotype was seen only a few times. This rearrangement joins TRBV4-3 to TRBJ2-1; D is unclear. Germline CDR1 is LGHNA and CDR2 is YSLEER. V lost 0 bases to trimming and J lost 6 bases, with 9 bases between them. CDR3 length: 14 amino acids. The CDR3 coding sequence is TGCGCCAGCAGCCAAGATCCGCGGAGCAATGAGCAGTTCTTC. Translated: CASSQDPRSNEQFF.

V is TRBV6-5 and J is TRBJ1-2, with a tentative D call TRBD1 (6 bases). V lost 8 bases and J lost 3, with 19 bases in between. CDR3 length: 15 amino acids. The V gene's germline CDR1 is MNHEY and CDR2 SVGAGI. The CDR3: CASGGPGVSDYGYTF. Written as DNA, the CDR3 is TGTGCCAGCGGAGGGCCAGGGGTATCGGACTATGGCTACACCTTC.

The sample holds many counts of this clonotype. This sequence joins TRBV15 and TRBJ2-2; weak D call: TRBD2 (7 bases). The germline CDR1 and CDR2 sequences are LNHNV and YYDKDF (reference sequence). Trimming left V 8 bases short and J 2 bases short, with 12 bases between. The CDR3 extends over 14 amino acids. CDR3 sequence reads: CATGGGPNTGELFF. CDR3 DNA: TGTGCCACCGGGGGGGGGCCTAACACCGGGGAGCTGTTTTTT.

Many counts were recorded for this clonotype. The V and J genes are TRBV12-3 or TRBV12-4 and TRBJ1-4, with D possibly matching TRBD1 (6 bases). The CDR3 has 11 amino acids. Trimming took 6 bases from V and 12 from J, leaving 11 bases between them. As DNA, the CDR3 is TGTGCCAGCAGCGGACAGATCGAACTGTTTTTT. It is translated as CASSGQIELFF.